The 18 T cell receptor beta chains in this list originate from one sample, sequenced in a study of blood T cells in healthy people across ages (dated by TCRdb to the mid-2010s). The library was built by means of 5' RACE. Sequencing was performed on an Illumina HiSeq 2500. The second PCR ran for roughly 7 to 11 cycles and used a J-beta primer mix along with a sample-barcoded 5' primer. TCRdb reprocessing: public reads trimmed at Q25 with fastp, clones called with MiXCR, in-frame beta chains kept. Every distinct CDR3 protein forms one entry, paired with its most common genes and DNA. The sample table lists 700,000 to 950,000 distinct CDR3 sequences, 55% to 70% of them with a count of one. The ten biggest clones cover about 20% of the sample. The specimen was blood. These receptors originate from a man aged 25 to 40 in good health.

The genes are TRBV6-2 or TRBV6-3 and TRBJ2-1; weak D call: TRBD1 (6 bases). The CDR3 runs to 15 residues. V lost 6 bases and J lost 5, with 17 bases in between. Germline V gives CDR1 MNHEY, CDR2 SVGEGT. The CDR3 sequence is CASSRTQGLDNEQFF. CDR3 coding DNA: TGTGCCAGCAGCAGAACTCAGGGGCTCGACAATGAGCAGTTCTTC.

The CDR3 nucleotides are TGTGCCAGCAGGGGACTGAGGACCCAGTCCTACGAGCAGTACTTC. As protein: CASRGLRTQSYEQYF. The rearrangement links TRBV27 to TRBJ2-7; tentative D call: TRBD2 (6 bases). This CDR3 region has 15 residues. V lost 6 bases, J lost 1 base, and 16 bases lay in between. Germline V gene data show CDR1 as MNHEY and CDR2 as SMNVEV (reference sequence).

V usage is TRBV7-9 and J usage is TRBJ2-1; 13 positions agree with TRBD2. The junction had 5 bases not matched to a gene; V was cut back by 5 bases and J by 7 bases. This CDR3 is 15 amino acids long. Looked up from germline, CDR1 is SEHNR and CDR2 is FQNEAQ (reference sequence). CDR3 coding DNA: TGTGCCAGCAGCGTAACTAGCGGGGGGGCTAATGAGCAGTTCTTC. Translated, it gives CASSVTSGGANEQFF.

This chain links TRBV7-9 with TRBJ2-3; D is possibly TRBD1 (6 bases). The CDR3 runs 15 residues. Germline CDR1 and CDR2: SEHNR and FQNEAQ (reference sequence). Trimming left V 4 bases short and J 2 bases short, with 13 bases between. The CDR3 coding sequence is TGTGCCAGCAGCTCCCCCGGGACAACCACAGATACGCAGTATTTT. This gives the protein CASSSPGTTTDTQYF.

In its sample, this clonotype was seen a few times. The rearrangement links TRBV7-2 to TRBJ2-7; unclear D gene. This CDR3 spans 14 amino acids. Trimming shortened V by 4 bases and J by 3 bases, and 13 bases separated the two germline ends. Germline-derived CDR1 and CDR2 are SGHTA and FQGNSA. The CDR3 spells CASSSGPGHYEQYF. DNA of the CDR3: TGTGCCAGCAGCTCCGGGCCGGGCCACTACGAGCAGTACTTC.

The chain is built from TRBV6-5 and TRBJ2-7; possibly TRBD1 for D (5 bases). V gave up 5 bases and J gave up 2 bases, with 16 bases separating them. The CDR3 runs to 15 residues. Germline assignment: CDR1 MNHEY and CDR2 SVGAGI. This chain's CDR3 is CASSPPGRSPYEQYF. The CDR3 DNA is TGTGCCAGCAGTCCCCCAGGGCGAAGCCCCTACGAGCAGTACTTC.

This chain connects TRBV5-6 to TRBJ1-2; 7 bases are a match to TRBD1. The CDR3 extends over 15 amino acids. The V segment lost 8 bases and the J segment 7 bases; nucleotides outside the gene matches: 17. Germline values: CDR1 SGHDT, CDR2 YYEEEE. The CDR3 DNA sequence: TGTGCCAGAAGCAGGTACGACAGGGACGAGTCTGGCTACACCTTC. Encoded protein: CARSRYDRDESGYTF. The variable domain in full, with the rest retrieved from reference TRBV5-6 and TRBJ1-2, is DAGVTQSPTHLIKTRGQQVTLRCSPKSGHDTVSWYQQALGQGPQFIFQYYEEEERQRGNFPDRFSGHQFPNYSSELNVNALLLGDSALYLCARSRYDRDESGYTFGSGTRLTVV.

This clonotype was detected once. This rearrangement joins TRBV10-3 to TRBJ1-4; D gene ambiguous. The CDR3 has 15 amino acids. CDR1 and CDR2 (germline): ENHRY, SYGVKD. V lost 7 bases and J lost 0, with 12 bases in between. CDR3 in DNA: TGTGCCATCAAGGCAGACACCGCAACTAATGAAAAACTGTTTTTT. Residues: CAIKADTATNEKLFF.

Written as DNA, the CDR3 is TGTGCCAGCAGCCAAGGAGCGTCGGACAACTATGGCTACACCTTC. Residues: CASSQGASDNYGYTF. The gene calls are TRBV4-2 and TRBJ1-2; D not resolved. Trimming took 1 base from V and 2 from J, leaving 11 bases between them. The CDR3 is made up of 15 amino acids. Germline loops: CDR1 LGHNA, CDR2 YNFKEQ.

V gene TRBV20-1 combines with J gene TRBJ1-1; D unresolved. V lost 6 bases and J lost 2, with 16 bases in between. CDR1 is DFQATT and CDR2 is SNEGSKA in the germline V gene (reference sequence). The CDR3 sequence is 14 residues long. The CDR3, as DNA: TGCAGTGCCAGATTTGGATCTGTAAACACTGAAGCTTTCTTT. Residues: CSARFGSVNTEAFF.

This clonotype occurred a few times. The chain couples TRBV5-6 to TRBJ2-3; D uncertain. Germline lookup yields CDR1 SGHDT and CDR2 YYEEEE. The V end lost 0 bases, the J end lost 2 bases, and 10 bases lay between the germline ends. CDR3 length: 15 amino acids. The DNA for the CDR3 is TGTGCCAGCAGCTTGGAAGGCTGGCCCACAGATACGCAGTATTTT. Encoded protein: CASSLEGWPTDTQYF.

In regard to this clonotype: At one end the junction does not follow the germline gene, possibly because of a read error. The V gene is TRBV29-1, the J gene TRBJ2-4; 13 bases match TRBD2. This CDR3 has 18 amino acids. CDR1 and CDR2 (germline): SQVTM, ANQGSEA. DNA of the CDR3: TGCAGCGTTGACGGGGGTACTAGCGGGAGGGCTGGCAAAAACACTCAGTACTTC. This sequence encodes CSVDGGTSGRAGKNTQYF.

The chain carries TRBV30 and TRBJ2-3; no clear D. Germline assignment: CDR1 GTSNPN and CDR2 SVGIG (reference sequence). CDR3 size: 13 residues. V lost 0 bases to trimming and J lost 4 bases, with 8 bases between them. CDR3 sequence reads: CAWSVLAADTQYF. CDR3 coding DNA: TGTGCCTGGAGTGTATTAGCCGCAGATACGCAGTATTTT.

The V gene is TRBV7-2, the J gene TRBJ2-4; a possible D gene is TRBD2 (6 bases). The DNA end is a closer match to TRBJ2-7, so the J assignment may be wrong. Germline CDR1 is SGHTA and CDR2 is FQGNSA. The CDR3 runs to 18 residues. CDR3 nucleotide sequence: TGTGCCAGCAGCTTAGACAAGGGAGGATATCGAGGCCCCTACGAGCAGTACTTC. This translates into CASSLDKGGYRGPYEQYF.

The chain carries TRBV7-3 and TRBJ2-1; 7 bases map to TRBD2. V was clipped by 5 bases and J by 6 bases; unmatched bases: 7. The CDR3 loop spans 14 amino acids. Germline V gives CDR1 SGHTA, CDR2 FQGTGA. The CDR3 loop reads CASSPHGEGNEQFF. CDR3 nucleotide sequence: TGTGCCAGCAGCCCCCATGGGGAGGGCAATGAGCAGTTCTTC.

The chain is built from TRBV27 and TRBJ2-3; maybe TRBD2 (5 bases). The V end lost 5 bases, the J end lost 3 bases, and 15 bases lay between the germline ends. Germline CDR1 MNHEY, CDR2 SMNVEV (reference sequence). This CDR3 comprises 15 residues. The CDR3 DNA reads TGTGCCAGCAGTACCTCCCTACTAGAAACAGATACGCAGTATTTT. This translates into CASSTSLLETDTQYF.

DNA of the CDR3: TGTGCCAGCAGCGTAGATAACCCCGGCGGGGATGAGCAGTTCTTC. Translating it yields CASSVDNPGGDEQFF. The V call is TRBV9, the J call TRBJ2-1; possible D gene TRBD2, 6 bases. CDR1 is SGDLS and CDR2 is YYNGEE in the germline V gene. The CDR3 is 15 amino acids. V was cut by 0 bases and J by 8 bases, with 15 bases left in between. Full variable domain (missing parts from reference TRBV9 and TRBJ2-1): DSGVTQTPKHLITATGQRVTLRCSPRSGDLSVYWYQQSLDQGLQFLIQYYNGEERAKGNILERFSAQQFPDLHSELNLSSLELGDSALYFCASSVDNPGGDEQFFGPGTRLTVL.

This chain uses TRBV3-1 with TRBJ1-4; D may be TRBD1 (5 bases). CDR1 and CDR2 (germline): LGHDT, YNNKEL (reference sequence). This CDR3 contains 15 residues. V lost 4 bases, J lost 4 bases, and 13 bases lay in between. The DNA for the CDR3 is TGTGCCAGCAGCCCCATACCGGGGGGTAATGAAAAACTGTTTTTT. Translated: CASSPIPGGNEKLFF.